A selection of T cell receptor beta chains follows, all from one sample in a study of T cells in Graves' hyperthyroidism and ophthalmopathy. MiXCR, applied by TCRdb to the multiplex PCR reads, yields one record per CDR3 protein. The sample shows about 590,000 distinct CDR3 sequences, less than 20% of them seen only once. Sequencing was performed on blood. These receptors all stem from a woman in her twenties or thirties with Graves' hyperthyroidism. Each CDR3 is given with its conserved first and last residue. D genes are given only for firm matches. Clone sizes are given selectively: once, few, many, or a class where the clone is expanded.

V gene	D gene	clone size	J gene	CDR3 DNA	CDR3 protein
TRBV7-2	.	many	TRBJ2-2	TGTGCCAGCAGCTTAGACCGGGGAAGCGCGAACACCGGGGAGCTGTTTTTT	CASSLDRGSANTGELFF
TRBV7-9	.	many	TRBJ1-5	TGTGCCAGCAGCCCCTCAGGGGTTAGCAATCAGCCCCAGCATTTT	CASSPSGVSNQPQHF
TRBV6-1	TRBD1	.	TRBJ1-2	TGTGCCAGCAAGAAGGACAGGGGGCATTTTGGCTACACCTTC	CASKKDRGHFGYTF
TRBV7-2	TRBD1	many	TRBJ2-3	TGTGCCAGCAGCTGGGACAGATACACAGATACGCAGTATTTT	CASSWDRYTDTQYF
TRBV24-1	.	.	TRBJ1-1	TGTGCCAGCAGTCCCCGGTCCCTGAACACTGAAGCTTTCTTT	CASSPRSLNTEAFF
TRBV12-3/TRBV12-4	.	many	TRBJ2-7	TGTGCCAGCAGTTTGATGGCGGAACTCTCCTACGAGCAGTACTTC	CASSLMAELSYEQYF
TRBV3-1	.	many	TRBJ2-2	TGTGCCAGCAGCCAGAACCCGGGAACTAAGGCCGGGGAGCTGTTTTTT	CASSQNPGTKAGELFF
TRBV27	.	many	TRBJ2-7	TGTGCCAGCAGTTTAAGTCTCGCCGGACCTACGGACGAGCAGTACTTC	CASSLSLAGPTDEQYF
TRBV20-1	.	.	TRBJ1-4	TGCAGTGCTAGATTGGGGGGCGGGGGGGAAAAACTGTTTTTT	CSARLGGGGEKLFF
TRBV6-1	TRBD2	.	TRBJ2-3	TGTGCCAGCAGTCAACGACTAGCGGGGCGCACAGATACGCAGTATTTT	CASSQRLAGRTDTQYF
TRBV5-6	.	.	TRBJ2-7	TGTGCCAGCAGCTTGGGGGAGCGGAGGGGATCCTACGAGCAGTACTTC	CASSLGERRGSYEQYF
TRBV11-1	TRBD1	.	TRBJ2-5	TGTGCCAGCAGCGGACCCGGGACAGGGGTGAGAGAGACCCAGTACTTC	CASSGPGTGVRETQYF
TRBV30	TRBD1	few	TRBJ1-6	TGTGCCTGGGCCCCCGGTTATGCCCGGACAGGGAGCGGTTCACCCCTCCACTTT	CAWAPGYARTGSGSPLHF
TRBV7-2	.	many	TRBJ1-2	TGTGCCAGCAGCTTAGACGGGAACTATGGCTACACCTTC	CASSLDGNYGYTF
TRBV7-2	TRBD1	.	TRBJ1-1	TGTGCCAGCAGCTTAGTATGGGACAGCATGTTCTTT	CASSLVWDSMFF
TRBV18	TRBD1	many	TRBJ1-2	TGTGCCAGCTCAAGAACAGGGGGCCTGGACTATGGCTACACCTTC	CASSRTGGLDYGYTF
TRBV19	TRBD2	.	TRBJ2-1	TGTGCCAGTAGTGCGGGACTAGTCTCCAATGAGCAGTTCTTC	CASSAGLVSNEQFF
TRBV29-1	.	.	TRBJ2-2	TGCAGCGCCAAGGCAGGGACCGGGGAGCTGTTTTTT	CSAKAGTGELFF
TRBV7-9	.	.	TRBJ1-4	TGTGCCAGCTCCCCAAGGGTGGATAATGAAAAACTGTTTTTT	CASSPRVDNEKLFF
TRBV7-2	.	.	TRBJ2-1	TGTGCCAGCAGCTTCGGAGGTAGCGGCCATCCGAGGTACAATGAGCAGTTCTTC	CASSFGGSGHPRYNEQFF
TRBV7-9	TRBD2	few	TRBJ2-1	TGTGCCAGCAGCCCACTAGCGGACATTAATGAGCAGTTCTTC	CASSPLADINEQFF
TRBV12-3/TRBV12-4	TRBD2	many	TRBJ2-1	TGTGCCAGCATCCTGAGTGGGAGCGGGAACCAAATATACAATGAGCAGTTCTTC	CASILSGSGNQIYNEQFF
TRBV20-1	.	many	TRBJ1-5	TGCAGTGCTGGAAACAGGGGCAATCAGCCCCAGCATTTT	CSAGNRGNQPQHF
TRBV27	.	.	TRBJ2-7	TGTGCCAGCAGTTTATCGGGACACCGCTACGAGCAGTACTTC	CASSLSGHRYEQYF
TRBV20-1	.	few	TRBJ2-3	TGCAGTGCTACCCAGGGGGATACGCAGTATTTT	CSATQGDTQYF
TRBV28	.	many	TRBJ2-7	TGTGCCAGCAGCCAAGGATCCGGGGCCCAACATCCCTACGGGCAGTACTTC	CASSQGSGAQHPYGQYF
TRBV5-5	.	.	TRBJ2-1	TGCGCCAGTACTAGGAACTCCTACAATGAGCAGTTCTTC	CASTRNSYNEQFF
TRBV12-3/TRBV12-4	.	.	TRBJ1-1	TGTGCCAGCAGTTTAAGGCCCGATGTCGCTGAAGCTTTCTTT	CASSLRPDVAEAFF
TRBV30	TRBD1	.	TRBJ2-3	TGTGCCTGGAGTGGTCGGTTTTCGGGACAGGGGGGAGATACGCAGTATTTT	CAWSGRFSGQGGDTQYF
TRBV6-1	TRBD1	.	TRBJ1-1	TGTGCCAGCGGGGGGACAGGGGGCAACACTGAAGCTTTCTTT	CASGGTGGNTEAFF
TRBV12-3/TRBV12-4	.	.	TRBJ2-1	TGTGCCAGCAGCTCCAAAGGGGGGGGTTCTGAGCAGTTCTTC	CASSSKGGGSEQFF
TRBV3-1	TRBD1	many	TRBJ1-2	TGTGCCAGCAGCCCACCCCTCCCCCCAGGGGGCACCTACGGCTACACCTTC	CASSPPLPPGGTYGYTF
TRBV6-1	.	many	TRBJ2-3	TGTGCCAGCAGTGAGGCGTCAGGGAGGAATACGCAGTATTTT	CASSEASGRNTQYF
TRBV28	.	many	TRBJ2-2	TGTGCCAGCAGGCTCGTTCTGGGGACGAACACCGGGGAGCTGTTTTTT	CASRLVLGTNTGELFF
TRBV7-3	TRBD2	.	TRBJ2-7	TGTGCCAGCAGCTTAACGGATCCAGCGGGAGTAAGAGAGCAGTACTTC	CASSLTDPAGVREQYF
TRBV28	TRBD1	many	TRBJ2-1	TGTGCCAGCAGTTTACCCAGGGGGAGCTCCTACAATGAGCAGTTCTTC	CASSLPRGSSYNEQFF
TRBV5-1	TRBD1	many	TRBJ2-1	TGCGCCAGCAGCTTGAGGCAGGGGGCCTACAATGAGCAGTTCTTC	CASSLRQGAYNEQFF
TRBV3-1	.	many	TRBJ1-3	TGTGCCAGCAGCCAAGATGGCAGTTCTCTGTACTCTGGAAACACCATATATTTT	CASSQDGSSLYSGNTIYF
TRBV6-1	TRBD2	many	TRBJ2-3	TGTGCCAGCAGTTTCTTCGGCGGGGGTACAGATACGCAGTATTTT	CASSFFGGGTDTQYF
TRBV11-2	TRBD2	many	TRBJ2-7	TGTGCCAGCAGCCGAGCGGGAGGCTCTACCTACGAGCAGTACTTC	CASSRAGGSTYEQYF
TRBV7-6	TRBD1	many	TRBJ1-5	TGTGCCAGCAGCTTAGCCTCCGGGACAGGGGATCAGCCCCAGCATTTT	CASSLASGTGDQPQHF
TRBV30	TRBD1	many	TRBJ1-5	TGTGCCTGGGCCGGACAGGGCAATCAGCCCCAGCATTTT	CAWAGQGNQPQHF
TRBV6-1	TRBD1	.	TRBJ2-6	TGTGCCAGCAGGAGGACAGGGGGCTCTGGGGCCAACGTCCTGACTTTC	CASRRTGGSGANVLTF
TRBV20-1	TRBD2	.	TRBJ2-3	TGCAGTGCTGGGGCTCCGGGACTAGCGGGGCGCACAGATACGCAGTATTTT	CSAGAPGLAGRTDTQYF
TRBV9	.	few	TRBJ2-2	TGTGCCAGCAGCGTAGTAAGAGATAGCACCGGGGAGCTGTTTTTT	CASSVVRDSTGELFF
TRBV30	.	many	TRBJ2-1	TGTGCCTGGAGTGTACTTGTTCTTAATGAGCAGTTCTTC	CAWSVLVLNEQFF
TRBV30	.	many	TRBJ2-1	TGTGCCTGGTCCTGGGATAGCGGAGTCTCCTACAATGAGCAGTTCTTC	CAWSWDSGVSYNEQFF
TRBV5-1	.	.	TRBJ2-5	TGCGCCAGCAGCTGGTTGCGGGGAGGAAAAGAGACCCAGTACTTC	CASSWLRGGKETQYF
TRBV27	.	.	TRBJ2-7	TGTGCCAGCAGGGACACTACCTACGAGCAGTACTTC	CASRDTTYEQYF
TRBV29-1	TRBD1	.	TRBJ2-7	TGCAGCGTTGAATCCCCTGGGACAGACTCCTACGAGCAGTACTTC	CSVESPGTDSYEQYF
TRBV28	TRBD1	.	TRBJ2-7	TGTGCCAGCAGTGGTCCCGGGACAGGGGTTTTTCCCCACGAGCAGTACTTC	CASSGPGTGVFPHEQYF
TRBV7-3	TRBD2	few	TRBJ2-1	TGTGCCAGCAGCCCTAGCCGCAGCGGGAGCTCCTACAATGAGCAGTTCTTC	CASSPSRSGSSYNEQFF
TRBV4-1	.	.	TRBJ1-2	TGCGCCAGCAGCCAAGATTGGACAGTTAACTATGGCTACACCTTC	CASSQDWTVNYGYTF